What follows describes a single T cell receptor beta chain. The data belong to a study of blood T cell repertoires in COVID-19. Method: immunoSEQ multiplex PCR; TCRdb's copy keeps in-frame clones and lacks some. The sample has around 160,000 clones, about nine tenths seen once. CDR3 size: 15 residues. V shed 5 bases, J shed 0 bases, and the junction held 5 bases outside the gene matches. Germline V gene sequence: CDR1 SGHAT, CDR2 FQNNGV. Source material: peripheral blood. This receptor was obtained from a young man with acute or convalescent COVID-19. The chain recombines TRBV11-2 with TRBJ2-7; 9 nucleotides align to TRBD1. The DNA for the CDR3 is TGTGCCAGCAGCCCAGGACAGGGGTACTCCTACGAGCAGTACTTC. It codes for CASSPGQGYSYEQYF. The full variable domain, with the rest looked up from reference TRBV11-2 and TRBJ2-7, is EAGVAQSPRYKIIEKRQSVAFWCNPISGHATLYWYQQILGQGPKLLIQFQNNGVVDDSQLPKDRFSAERLKGVDSTLKIQPAKLEDSAVYLCASSPGQGYSYEQYFGPGTRLTVT.